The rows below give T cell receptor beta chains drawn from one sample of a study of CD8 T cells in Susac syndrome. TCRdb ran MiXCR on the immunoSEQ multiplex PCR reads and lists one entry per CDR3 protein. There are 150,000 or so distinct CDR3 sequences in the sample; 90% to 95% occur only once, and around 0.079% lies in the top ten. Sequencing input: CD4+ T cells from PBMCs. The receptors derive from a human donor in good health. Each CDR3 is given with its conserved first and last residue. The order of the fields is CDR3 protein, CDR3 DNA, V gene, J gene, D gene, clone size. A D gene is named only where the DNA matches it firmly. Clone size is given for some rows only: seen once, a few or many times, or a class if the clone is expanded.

CDR3aa: CASSLQRGSSYNEQFF
CDR3nt: TGTGCCAGCAGCTTGCAGCGGGGTAGCTCCTACAATGAGCAGTTCTTC
v_gene: TRBV7-9
j_gene: TRBJ2-1
d_gene: TRBD2
abundance: NA

CDR3aa: CASSGAEYSYEQYF
CDR3nt: TGCGCCAGCAGCGGGGCAGAGTACTCCTACGAGCAGTACTTC
v_gene: TRBV5-1
j_gene: TRBJ2-7
d_gene: NA
abundance: NA

CDR3aa: CASSTQSAYEQYF
CDR3nt: TGTGCCAGCAGTACACAGTCGGCCTACGAGCAGTACTTC
v_gene: TRBV5-4
j_gene: TRBJ2-7
d_gene: NA
abundance: NA

CDR3aa: CASSPTGVGMEKLFF
CDR3nt: TGTGCCAGCTCACCGACAGGGGTCGGGATGGAAAAACTGTTTTTT
v_gene: TRBV18
j_gene: TRBJ1-4
d_gene: TRBD1
abundance: NA

CDR3aa: CAWSGPNTNYGYTF
CDR3nt: TGTGCCTGGAGTGGACCGAATACTAACTATGGCTACACCTTC
v_gene: TRBV30
j_gene: TRBJ1-2
d_gene: NA
abundance: NA

CDR3aa: CASRAGQENTEAFF
CDR3nt: TGTGCCAGCAGGGCGGGACAGGAGAACACTGAAGCTTTCTTT
v_gene: TRBV6-5
j_gene: TRBJ1-1
d_gene: TRBD1
abundance: NA

CDR3aa: CASSLPGGVDIQYF
CDR3nt: TGTGCCAGCAGCTTGCCAGGGGGGGTGGACATTCAGTACTTC
v_gene: TRBV7-2
j_gene: TRBJ2-4
d_gene: NA
abundance: NA

CDR3aa: CASSFTVNTEAFF
CDR3nt: TGTGCCAGCAGTTTTACAGTGAACACTGAAGCTTTCTTT
v_gene: TRBV7-2
j_gene: TRBJ1-1
d_gene: NA
abundance: NA

CDR3aa: CASSGSTVPETQYF
CDR3nt: TGTGCCAGCAGTGGTTCGACAGTCCCAGAGACCCAGTACTTC
v_gene: TRBV2
j_gene: TRBJ2-5
d_gene: NA
abundance: NA

CDR3aa: CASSLDGIGNSPLHF
CDR3nt: TGTGCCAGCAGCTTGGATGGGATCGGCAATTCACCCCTCCACTTT
v_gene: TRBV5-4
j_gene: TRBJ1-6
d_gene: NA
abundance: NA

CDR3aa: CASFMAGELFF
CDR3nt: TGTGCCAGCTTCATGGCCGGGGAGCTGTTTTTT
v_gene: TRBV6-5
j_gene: TRBJ2-2
d_gene: NA
abundance: NA

CDR3aa: CASSSQYSPLHF
CDR3nt: TGTGCCAGCAGCTCCCAGTATTCACCCCTCCACTTT
v_gene: TRBV7-2
j_gene: TRBJ1-6
d_gene: NA
abundance: NA

CDR3aa: CASSFRGDMNTGELFF
CDR3nt: TGTGCCAGCAGTTTTCGGGGGGACATGAACACCGGGGAGCTGTTTTTT
v_gene: TRBV12-3/TRBV12-4
j_gene: TRBJ2-2
d_gene: NA
abundance: NA

CDR3aa: CASSQGLLAKNIQYF
CDR3nt: TGCGCCAGCAGTCAAGGGCTTCTAGCCAAAAACATTCAGTACTTC
v_gene: TRBV23-1
j_gene: TRBJ2-4
d_gene: NA
abundance: few

CDR3aa: CASSRRSSGANVLTF
CDR3nt: TGTGCCAGCAGCCGTAGATCCTCTGGGGCCAACGTCCTGACTTTC
v_gene: TRBV7-6
j_gene: TRBJ2-6
d_gene: NA
abundance: NA

CDR3aa: CASSLRNVGAPDTQYF
CDR3nt: TGTGCCAGCAGTTTACGCAACGTTGGAGCCCCAGATACGCAGTATTTT
v_gene: TRBV12-3/TRBV12-4
j_gene: TRBJ2-3
d_gene: NA
abundance: NA

CDR3aa: CAWRPITPSYNEQFF
CDR3nt: TGTGCCTGGAGGCCAATAACTCCTTCCTACAATGAGCAGTTCTTC
v_gene: TRBV30
j_gene: TRBJ2-1
d_gene: NA
abundance: NA

CDR3aa: CASSLETLGTDTQYF
CDR3nt: TGCGCCAGCAGCTTGGAGACACTTGGCACAGATACGCAGTATTTT
v_gene: TRBV5-1
j_gene: TRBJ2-3
d_gene: NA
abundance: NA

CDR3aa: CASSTGVTGELFF
CDR3nt: TGCGCCAGCAGCACAGGAGTCACCGGGGAGCTGTTTTTT
v_gene: TRBV5-1
j_gene: TRBJ2-2
d_gene: NA
abundance: NA

CDR3aa: CRAGQDYGYTF
CDR3nt: TGCAGAGCGGGACAAGACTATGGCTACACCTTC
v_gene: TRBV29-1
j_gene: TRBJ1-2
d_gene: NA
abundance: NA

CDR3aa: CASSVAPVVTGELFF
CDR3nt: TGTGCCAGCAGCGTAGCGCCAGTAGTAACCGGGGAGCTGTTTTTT
v_gene: TRBV9
j_gene: TRBJ2-2
d_gene: NA
abundance: NA

CDR3aa: CASSPTGLGDVSYGYTF
CDR3nt: TGTGCCAGCAGCCCAACCGGTTTAGGTGACGTTAGTTATGGCTACACCTTC
v_gene: TRBV7-9
j_gene: TRBJ1-2
d_gene: NA
abundance: NA

CDR3aa: CASSALAGNGETQYF
CDR3nt: TGTGCCAGCAGCGCACTAGCGGGAAATGGGGAGACCCAGTACTTC
v_gene: TRBV28
j_gene: TRBJ2-5
d_gene: TRBD2
abundance: NA

CDR3aa: CSARFPSGSFEQFF
CDR3nt: TGCAGTGCTAGATTCCCTAGCGGGAGTTTTGAGCAGTTCTTC
v_gene: TRBV20-1
j_gene: TRBJ2-1
d_gene: TRBD2
abundance: NA

CDR3aa: CASSLLQGDHNEQFF
CDR3nt: TGTGCCAGCAGTTTATTACAGGGCGATCACAATGAGCAGTTCTTC
v_gene: TRBV28
j_gene: TRBJ2-1
d_gene: NA
abundance: once

CDR3aa: CASSVGLAGPDTYF
CDR3nt: TGTGCCAGCAGCGTAGGACTAGCGGGGCCTGACACGTACTTC
v_gene: TRBV9
j_gene: TRBJ2-7
d_gene: TRBD2
abundance: NA

CDR3aa: CAWTTGGHNTGELFF
CDR3nt: TGTGCCTGGACTACAGGGGGCCATAACACCGGGGAGCTGTTTTTT
v_gene: TRBV30
j_gene: TRBJ2-2
d_gene: TRBD1
abundance: NA

CDR3aa: CASSFFGGTHEQYF
CDR3nt: TGTGCCAGCAGCTTTTTCGGGGGAACGCACGAGCAGTACTTC
v_gene: TRBV7-3
j_gene: TRBJ2-7
d_gene: NA
abundance: NA

CDR3aa: CSVVRQGNTIYF
CDR3nt: TGCAGCGTCGTGCGGCAGGGAAACACCATATATTTT
v_gene: TRBV29-1
j_gene: TRBJ1-3
d_gene: NA
abundance: NA

CDR3aa: CSANLAGGPAETQYF
CDR3nt: TGCAGTGCAAACTTAGCGGGGGGGCCCGCAGAGACCCAGTACTTC
v_gene: TRBV20-1
j_gene: TRBJ2-5
d_gene: TRBD2
abundance: NA

CDR3aa: CASSQDFTRSSYEQYF
CDR3nt: TGCGCCAGCAGCCAAGATTTTACTAGGTCCTCCTACGAGCAGTACTTC
v_gene: TRBV4-1
j_gene: TRBJ2-7
d_gene: NA
abundance: NA

CDR3aa: CASQLAGSDIQYF
CDR3nt: TGTGCCAGCCAACTAGCGGGTTCGGACATTCAGTACTTC
v_gene: TRBV7-2
j_gene: TRBJ2-4
d_gene: TRBD2
abundance: NA

CDR3aa: CASTSWNTGELFF
CDR3nt: TGTGCCAGCACCAGTTGGAACACCGGGGAGCTGTTTTTT
v_gene: TRBV9
j_gene: TRBJ2-2
d_gene: NA
abundance: NA

CDR3aa: CASSIRTGDTGELFF
CDR3nt: TGTGCCAGCTCAATTCGAACGGGGGACACCGGGGAGCTGTTTTTT
v_gene: TRBV18
j_gene: TRBJ2-2
d_gene: NA
abundance: NA

CDR3aa: CASSPRQLQETQYF
CDR3nt: TGTGCCAGCAGTCCAAGACAGCTCCAAGAGACCCAGTACTTC
v_gene: TRBV6-6
j_gene: TRBJ2-5
d_gene: NA
abundance: few

CDR3aa: CASSRPGGGSSYEQYF
CDR3nt: TGTGCCAGCAGCCGTCCAGGCGGGGGGAGCTCCTACGAGCAGTACTTC
v_gene: TRBV7-2
j_gene: TRBJ2-7
d_gene: TRBD2
abundance: NA

CDR3aa: CAWSGGNIQYF
CDR3nt: TGTGCCTGGAGTGGAGGGAACATTCAGTACTTC
v_gene: TRBV30
j_gene: TRBJ2-4
d_gene: NA
abundance: NA

CDR3aa: CASSPRQGGEAFF
CDR3nt: TGTGCCAGCAGCCCCCGACAGGGGGGTGAAGCTTTCTTT
v_gene: TRBV13
j_gene: TRBJ1-1
d_gene: TRBD1
abundance: NA

CDR3aa: CASSQRQASNTGELFF
CDR3nt: TGTGCCAGCAGCCAGAGACAGGCTTCGAACACCGGGGAGCTGTTTTTT
v_gene: TRBV7-9
j_gene: TRBJ2-2
d_gene: NA
abundance: NA

CDR3aa: CSARWGDTQYF
CDR3nt: TGCAGTGCTAGATGGGGGGATACGCAGTATTTT
v_gene: TRBV20-1
j_gene: TRBJ2-3
d_gene: NA
abundance: NA

CDR3aa: CSVSRDKAGNTIYF
CDR3nt: TGCAGCGTGTCCCGGGACAAGGCTGGAAACACCATATATTTT
v_gene: TRBV29-1
j_gene: TRBJ1-3
d_gene: NA
abundance: once

CDR3aa: CSVGTGTNQPQHF
CDR3nt: TGCAGCGTGGGCACAGGGACCAATCAGCCCCAGCATTTT
v_gene: TRBV29-1
j_gene: TRBJ1-5
d_gene: NA
abundance: NA

CDR3aa: CASSLGLNEQYF
CDR3nt: TGCGCCAGCAGCTTGGGACTTAACGAGCAGTACTTC
v_gene: TRBV5-1
j_gene: TRBJ2-7
d_gene: NA
abundance: NA

CDR3aa: CASSRQGLRNIQYF
CDR3nt: TGTGCCAGCAGCCGACAGGGGTTACGAAACATTCAGTACTTC
v_gene: TRBV3-1
j_gene: TRBJ2-4
d_gene: TRBD1
abundance: NA

CDR3aa: CASSPRLAGGPREQYF
CDR3nt: TGTGCCAGCAGTCCGCGGTTAGCGGGGGGGCCGAGGGAGCAGTACTTC
v_gene: TRBV12-3/TRBV12-4
j_gene: TRBJ2-7
d_gene: TRBD2
abundance: NA

CDR3aa: CASSQEVGDLGGYTF
CDR3nt: TGCGCCAGCAGCCAAGAAGTTGGGGACCTGGGAGGCTACACCTTC
v_gene: TRBV4-3
j_gene: TRBJ1-2
d_gene: NA
abundance: NA

CDR3aa: CASSWEGEKLFF
CDR3nt: TGCGCCAGCAGCTGGGAGGGTGAAAAACTGTTTTTT
v_gene: TRBV5-1
j_gene: TRBJ1-4
d_gene: NA
abundance: NA